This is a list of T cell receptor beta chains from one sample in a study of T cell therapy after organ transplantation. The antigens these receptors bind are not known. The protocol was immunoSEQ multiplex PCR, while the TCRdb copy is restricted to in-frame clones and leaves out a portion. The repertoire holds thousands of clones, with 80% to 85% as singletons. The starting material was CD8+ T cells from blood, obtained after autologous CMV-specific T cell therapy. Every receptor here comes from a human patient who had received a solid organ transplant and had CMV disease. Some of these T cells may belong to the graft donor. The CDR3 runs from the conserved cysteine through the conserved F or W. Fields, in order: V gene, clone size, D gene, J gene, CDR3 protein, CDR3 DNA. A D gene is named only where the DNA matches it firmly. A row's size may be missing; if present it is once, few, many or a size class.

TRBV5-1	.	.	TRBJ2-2	CASSLGYTDTWSTGELFF	TGCGCCAGCAGCTTGGGTTATACAGACACTTGGTCGACCGGGGAGCTGTTTTTT
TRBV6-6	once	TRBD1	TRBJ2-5	CASSSGQGLGLETQYF	TGTGCCAGCAGTTCGGGACAGGGCCTGGGTCTAGAGACCCAGTACTTC
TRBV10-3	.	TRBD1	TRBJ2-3	CATGGQGTDTQYF	TGTGCCACAGGGGGACAGGGCACAGATACGCAGTATTTT
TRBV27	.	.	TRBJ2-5	CASSLSGLAAETQYF	TGTGCCAGCAGTTTATCCGGCTTAGCAGCTGAGACCCAGTACTTC
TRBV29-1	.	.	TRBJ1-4	CSVAPNGVGEVRKLFF	TGCAGCGTCGCCCCAAACGGCGTGGGGGAGGTTAGAAAACTGTTTTTT
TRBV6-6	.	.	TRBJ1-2	CASSYGPGVDGYTF	TGTGCCAGCAGTTACGGGCCAGGGGTCGATGGCTACACCTTC
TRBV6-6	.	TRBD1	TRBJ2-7	CASSPTGNHEQYF	TGTGCCAGCAGCCCGACAGGGAACCACGAGCAGTACTTC
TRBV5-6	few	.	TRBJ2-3	CASSLYTDTQYF	TGTGCCAGCAGCCTATACACAGATACGCAGTATTTT
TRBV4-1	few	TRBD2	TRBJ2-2	CASSQIGTSLGELFF	TGCGCCAGCAGCCAAATCGGGACTAGCTTAGGGGAGCTGTTTTTT
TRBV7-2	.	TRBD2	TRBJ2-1	CASSSGTSGNEQFF	TGTGCCAGCAGCTCCGGGACTAGCGGAAATGAGCAGTTCTTC
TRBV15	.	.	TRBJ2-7	CATRMRGSNEQYF	TGTGCCACCAGGATGCGAGGGAGCAACGAGCAGTACTTC
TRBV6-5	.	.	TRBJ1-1	CASSLKAVNTEAFF	TGTGCCAGCAGTTTAAAGGCGGTAAACACTGAAGCTTTCTTT
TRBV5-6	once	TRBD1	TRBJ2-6	CASSLGGWGLTGANVLTF	TGTGCCAGCAGTTTAGGGGGCTGGGGTCTGACTGGGGCCAACGTCCTGACTTTC
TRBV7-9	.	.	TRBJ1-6	CASSFPGPNSLLHF	TGTGCCAGCAGCTTCCCGGGACCTAATTCACTCCTCCACTTT
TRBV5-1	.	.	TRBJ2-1	CASSLGEEQFF	TGCGCCAGCAGCTTGGGGGAGGAGCAGTTCTTC
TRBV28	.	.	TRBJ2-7	CASSFRPLHYEQYF	TGTGCCAGCAGTTTCCGACCCCTCCACTACGAGCAGTACTTC
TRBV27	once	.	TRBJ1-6	CASSSGVDSPLHF	TGTGCCAGCAGTTCCGGGGTGGATTCACCCCTCCACTTT
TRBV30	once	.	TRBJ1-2	CAWTEGYSYGYTF	TGTGCCTGGACAGAGGGATATAGCTATGGCTACACCTTC
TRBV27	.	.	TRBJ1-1	CASSSTPGENTEAFF	TGTGCCAGCAGTTCCACCCCTGGAGAGAACACTGAAGCTTTCTTT
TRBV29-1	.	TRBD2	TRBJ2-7	CSVEASGSAYYEQYF	TGCAGCGTTGAGGCTAGCGGGAGCGCTTACTACGAGCAGTACTTC
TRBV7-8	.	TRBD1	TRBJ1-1	CASSLTRDSGTFF	TGTGCCAGCAGCTTAACCCGGGACAGTGGGACTTTCTTT
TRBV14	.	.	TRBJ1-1	CASSHLTGGGEIKEAFF	TGTGCCAGCAGCCACCTGACAGGAGGAGGGGAGATTAAGGAAGCTTTCTTT
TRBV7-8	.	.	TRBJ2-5	CASSPQGPETQYF	TGTGCCAGCAGCCCTCAGGGGCCGGAGACCCAGTACTTC
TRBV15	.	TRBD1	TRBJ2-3	CATSPGQGVYTDTQYF	TGTGCCACCAGCCCCGGACAGGGGGTATATACAGATACGCAGTATTTT
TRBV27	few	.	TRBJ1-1	CASSFSGTGTEAFF	TGTGCCAGCAGTTTTTCGGGAACGGGCACTGAAGCTTTCTTT
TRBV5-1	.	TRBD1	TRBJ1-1	CASSLAGTGSLMNTEAFF	TGCGCCAGCAGCTTGGCCGGGACAGGGTCACTCATGAACACTGAAGCTTTCTTT
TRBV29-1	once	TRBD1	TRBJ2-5	CSVQDRAATQYF	TGCAGCGTCCAAGACAGGGCGGCGACCCAGTACTTC
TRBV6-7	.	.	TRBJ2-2	CASSYKDTGELFF	TGTGCCAGCAGTTACAAAGACACCGGGGAGCTGTTTTTT
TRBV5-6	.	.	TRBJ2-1	CASSLSNEQFF	TGTGCCAGCAGCTTAAGCAATGAGCAGTTCTTC
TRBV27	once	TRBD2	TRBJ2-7	CASSPFRTSGIGYEQYF	TGTGCCAGCAGTCCTTTCCGGACTAGCGGGATCGGATACGAGCAGTACTTC
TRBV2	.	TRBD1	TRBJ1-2	CANPGTGSNYGYTF	TGTGCCAACCCCGGGACAGGTTCTAACTATGGCTACACCTTC
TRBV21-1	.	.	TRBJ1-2	CASSHDGTGGYGYTF	TGTGCCAGCAGCCATGACGGGACAGGCGGATATGGCTACACCTTC
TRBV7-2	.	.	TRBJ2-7	CASSLSGNEQYF	TGTGCCAGCAGCTTATCAGGGAACGAGCAGTACTTC
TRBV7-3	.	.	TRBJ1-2	CASSLGVEVNYGYTF	TGTGCCAGCAGCTTAGGGGTGGAGGTTAACTATGGCTACACCTTC
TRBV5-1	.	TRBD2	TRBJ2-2	CASSPLAGDRNRELFF	TGCGCCAGCAGCCCACTAGCGGGAGACCGCAACCGGGAGCTGTTTTTT
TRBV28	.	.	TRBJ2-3	CASWAGRSEIDTQYF	TGTGCCAGCTGGGCCGGGCGGAGCGAAATAGATACGCAGTATTTT